This T cell receptor (beta chain) was observed in a study of blood T cell repertoires in COVID-19. Looking at the study overall: Collection of acute and convalescent COVID-19 samples took place in the United States, Italy and Spain. Nucleic acid was either cDNA or gDNA, and it came from T cells, B-cell-depleted T cells, or PBMCs.

In regard to this clone: The junction and the germline gene differ at one end; a read error may be behind it.

In the study's own analysis: Scientists estimated how many nucleated cells there were by amplifying reference gene primers. The data were produced by immunoSEQ multiplex PCR, yet TCRdb's version contains in-frame clones alone and is incomplete. V, J and clone size were drawn from that table, and D and trimming were deduced from the DNA. The sample has approximately 120,000 clones; approximately 87% are singletons. The V gene's germline CDR1 is WNHNN and CDR2 SYGVQD (reference sequence). This CDR3 region has 13 residues. Sequencing was done on a sample of peripheral blood. The rearrangement links TRBV10-1 to TRBJ1-1; D unresolved. The sequence was collected from a woman aged 50 to 65 with acute or convalescent COVID-19. The CDR3 DNA follows: TGCGCCAGCCGTGAGGGCCTGGACACTGAAGCTTTCTTT. Protein product: CASREGLDTEAFF.